The 12 T cell receptor beta chains given below trace back to one sample, sequenced in a study of CD8 T cells in Susac syndrome. An input of 0.5 to 1 ug of RNA was subjected to reverse transcription using random hexamers. TCRdb passed the immunoSEQ multiplex PCR reads through MiXCR, listing each CDR3 protein once. Found here are 200,000 to 250,000 distinct CDR3 sequences, 80% to 95% of them singletons; the top ten hold roughly 0.15%. The material sequenced was CD8+ T cells from PBMCs. The receptor source for this set is a human donor with multiple sclerosis.

This clonotype was counted once. This chain links TRBV4-3 with TRBJ2-7; TRBD2 agrees at 10 bases. The CDR3 spans 16 residues. The germline gives CDR1 LGHNA, CDR2 YSLEER. Trimming took 0 bases from V and 5 from J; bases not matched to a gene: 7. CDR3 in amino acids: CASSQDNTGLANEQYF. As DNA, the CDR3 is TGCGCCAGCAGCCAAGATAATACGGGACTAGCGAACGAGCAGTACTTC.

Details on this clonotype: A junction end diverges from the germline sequence, so it may reflect a read error. The chain employs TRBV2 and TRBJ2-7, with D unresolved. Per the germline V gene, CDR1 is SNHLY and CDR2 is FYNNEI. CDR3 length: 13 residues. Here the CDR3 DNA reads TGTGCCAGTCTCTCCCGTAAGGTGTACGAGCTGTACTTC. It codes for CASLSRKVYELYF.

In this sample, this clonotype turned up a few times. V is TRBV29-1 and J is TRBJ1-2; D call uncertain. CDR3 length equals 12 residues. V was clipped by 6 bases and J by 3 bases, with 11 bases between them. Germline CDR1 SQVTM, CDR2 ANQGSEA. This CDR3 is CSVIRPDYGYTF. The CDR3 bases are TGCAGCGTGATTCGGCCTGACTATGGCTACACCTTC.

The rearrangement uses TRBV5-6 and TRBJ2-3; 9 positions match TRBD2. Germline V gene sequence: CDR1 SGHDT, CDR2 YYEEEE. The junction had 2 bases not matched to a gene; V was cut back by 2 bases and J by 1 base. The CDR3 loop spans 15 amino acids. The CDR3 DNA reads as TGTGCCAGCAGCTTCCCTAGCGGGGGCACAGATACGCAGTATTTT. It encodes CASSFPSGGTDTQYF.

V is TRBV27 and J is TRBJ2-1; 8 bases line up with TRBD2. CDR1 is MNHEY, CDR2 SMNVEV, per germline (reference sequence). V lost 7 bases and J lost 6; bases outside the gene matches: 11. There are 15 residues in the CDR3. In nucleotides, the CDR3 is TGTGCCAGCACCCCCTCTAGCGGGTCATTCAATGAGCAGTTCTTC. Residues: CASTPSSGSFNEQFF.

The rearrangement joins TRBV7-9 to TRBJ2-5; D is unresolved. V was cut by 3 bases and J by 2 bases, with 7 bases left in between. Germline values: CDR1 SEHNR, CDR2 FQNEAQ (reference sequence). The CDR3 is 13 residues long. The CDR3 sequence is CASSFNGQETQYF. CDR3 bases: TGTGCCAGCAGCTTTAACGGTCAAGAGACCCAGTACTTC.

The chain has TRBV5-6 and TRBJ1-1; tentatively, D is TRBD1 (5 bases). In germline, CDR1 is SGHDT, CDR2 YYEEEE. V lost 4 bases and J 11 bases, leaving 18 bases between the germline ends. The CDR3 extends over 13 amino acids. CDR3 residues: CASSPGAQPAAFF. Here the CDR3 DNA reads TGTGCCAGCAGCCCCGGGGCCCAACCTGCCGCTTTCTTT.

The CDR3 nucleotides read TGTGCCAGCAGCTACGGGCCGGCCCGGCGGCAGCCCCAGCATTTT. It encodes CASSYGPARRQPQHF. The chain links TRBV5-6 to TRBJ1-5; no clear D gene. V was pared by 3 bases and J by 7 bases, with 17 bases between. The CDR3 is 15 amino acids. Per the germline V gene, CDR1 is SGHDT and CDR2 is YYEEEE.

This chain connects TRBV7-9 to TRBJ2-1; no clear D. CDR1 is SEHNR, CDR2 FQNEAQ, per germline (reference sequence). The CDR3 spans 19 residues. V was shortened by 4 bases and J by 0 bases, with 22 bases between the two germline ends. CDR3: CASSSTPLAAASSYNEQFF. As DNA, the CDR3 is TGTGCCAGCAGCTCGACTCCCCTTGCGGCGGCCAGCTCCTACAATGAGCAGTTCTTC.

The J gene is TRBJ2-7, the V gene TRBV13; 13 bases align to TRBD2. Germline CDR1 PRHDT, CDR2 FYEKMQ (reference sequence). J lost 5 bases, V lost 5 bases, and 6 bases had no gene match. The length of the CDR3 is 15 residues. Written as DNA, the CDR3 is TGTGCCAGCAGCCCCGGGACTAGCGGGATTAACGAGCAGTACTTC. The encoded protein is CASSPGTSGINEQYF.

V gene TRBV3-1 combines with J gene TRBJ2-7; D perhaps matches TRBD1 (6 bases). This CDR3 has 16 residues. Germline V gene sequence: CDR1 LGHDT, CDR2 YNNKEL (reference sequence). The ends were cut back, 0 bases at V and 2 bases at J, with 14 bases in the middle. This CDR3 reads CASSQDDGDNPYEQYF. The CDR3, as DNA: TGTGCCAGCAGCCAAGATGATGGGGACAATCCCTACGAGCAGTACTTC.

V and J are TRBV30 and TRBJ2-1; the match to TRBD1 covers 7 bases. This CDR3 has 13 residues. CDR1 GTSNPN and CDR2 SVGIG come from the germline V gene (reference sequence). The junction had 7 bases not matched to a gene; V was cut back by 5 bases and J by 6 bases. In nucleotides, the CDR3 is TGTGCCTGGGCCGGGACAGTTATCAATGAGCAGTTCTTC. It translates to CAWAGTVINEQFF.